Reported below is one TCR beta chain. Per germline, CDR1 SGHAT and CDR2 FQNNGV. The CDR3 loop spans 14 amino acids. V was cut by 2 bases and J by 4 bases, with 12 bases left in between. This sample is drawn from a study of blood T cell repertoires in COVID-19. For the study at large: Samples taken during acute and convalescent COVID-19 were collected in the United States, Italy and Spain. T cells, B-cell-depleted T cells, or PBMCs provided the cDNA or gDNA that served as material.

Original methodology: Estimates of nucleated cell counts were drawn from the amplification of reference gene primers. Assay used: immunoSEQ multiplex PCR; TCRdb lists only in-frame clones, some missing. V and J calls and clone size come straight from that table; D and trimming were deduced from the DNA. Among thousands of clones listed, 88% were seen once. The rearrangement joins TRBV11-2 to TRBJ2-7, with D possibly TRBD2 on 6 matching bases. Input material: peripheral blood. This TCR came from a human donor in a cohort sampled during active COVID-19. The CDR3 DNA sequence: TGTGCCAGCAGCTTACTCGGGAGCTGGTACGAGCAGTACTTC. Protein sequence: CASSLLGSWYEQYF.